These T cell receptor beta chains were read from a single sample in a study of blood T cells in healthy people across ages. TCRdb fed the 5' RACE reads into MiXCR, producing one record per CDR3 protein. The sample consists of about 780,000 distinct CDR3 sequences, 46% of them appearing once. Source material: blood. The receptors stem from a man older than 75 in good health. CDR3s include the opening cysteine and the closing phenylalanine or tryptophan. Each record gives: clone size, J gene, D gene, V gene, CDR3 DNA, CDR3 protein. A D gene is named only where the DNA matches it firmly. The size field is filled for only some rows; it gives once, few, many or a size class.

clone size: -; J gene: TRBJ2-5; D gene: -; V gene: TRBV20-1; CDR3 DNA: TGCAGTGCTAGAGAGTATACGGAGACCCAGTACTTC; CDR3 protein: CSAREYTETQYF
clone size: few; J gene: TRBJ2-7; D gene: -; V gene: TRBV7-3; CDR3 DNA: TGTGCCAGCAGCCCAGGACCGATCTACGAGCAGTACTTC; CDR3 protein: CASSPGPIYEQYF
clone size: -; J gene: TRBJ2-1; D gene: -; V gene: TRBV3-1; CDR3 DNA: TGTGCCAGCAGCCAGCAAGATAGTGCGGCGGGACCCAACAATGAGCAGTTCTTC; CDR3 protein: CASSQQDSAAGPNNEQFF
clone size: few; J gene: TRBJ2-1; D gene: TRBD2; V gene: TRBV29-1; CDR3 DNA: TGCAGCGTTTTTCCTAGCGGAGAACCCAATGAGCAGTTCTTC; CDR3 protein: CSVFPSGEPNEQFF
clone size: -; J gene: TRBJ1-2; D gene: -; V gene: TRBV4-1; CDR3 DNA: TGCGCCAGCAGTCCACAGGAATCCTATGGCTACACCTTC; CDR3 protein: CASSPQESYGYTF
clone size: -; J gene: TRBJ2-5; D gene: TRBD2; V gene: TRBV5-5; CDR3 DNA: TGTGCCAGCGGGACCGTAGCGGGAGAAGAGACCCAGTACTTC; CDR3 protein: CASGTVAGEETQYF
clone size: few; J gene: TRBJ2-5; D gene: TRBD1; V gene: TRBV7-9; CDR3 DNA: TGTGCCAGCAGCTATGGACAGGTATTTGAAGAGACCCAGTACTTC; CDR3 protein: CASSYGQVFEETQYF
clone size: -; J gene: TRBJ1-4; D gene: -; V gene: TRBV7-2; CDR3 DNA: TGTGCCAGCAGCCTCATTGGAGGAAGGGATGAAAAACTGTTTTTT; CDR3 protein: CASSLIGGRDEKLFF
clone size: once; J gene: TRBJ2-3; D gene: TRBD1; V gene: TRBV5-1; CDR3 DNA: TGCGCCAGCAGCTTACAGACAGGGGAGACAGATACGCAGTATTTT; CDR3 protein: CASSLQTGETDTQYF
clone size: -; J gene: TRBJ2-5; D gene: TRBD1; V gene: TRBV10-3; CDR3 DNA: TGTGCCATCAGTCCCCCGGGACAGGGGAAGGACAATGAGCAGTACTTC; CDR3 protein: CAISPPGQGKDNEQYF
clone size: few; J gene: TRBJ2-1; D gene: TRBD2; V gene: TRBV4-3; CDR3 DNA: TGCGCCAGCAGCCAAGTGTATAGGACACCGGGACTAGCCGAGAATGAGCAGTTCTTC; CDR3 protein: CASSQVYRTPGLAENEQFF
clone size: few; J gene: TRBJ2-1; D gene: TRBD2; V gene: TRBV20-1; CDR3 DNA: TGCAGTGCCCGCCCGGGACTAGCGGGATCTAATGAGCAGTTCTTC; CDR3 protein: CSARPGLAGSNEQFF
clone size: -; J gene: TRBJ2-2; D gene: TRBD2; V gene: TRBV27; CDR3 DNA: TGTGCCAGCAGTCCCCGGCTTAGCGGGGGTACGAACACCGGGGAGCTGTTTTTT; CDR3 protein: CASSPRLSGGTNTGELFF
clone size: -; J gene: TRBJ2-7; D gene: -; V gene: TRBV20-1; CDR3 DNA: TGCAGGGCTAGCAGGGGAGACGAGCAGTACTTC; CDR3 protein: CRASRGDEQYF
clone size: -; J gene: TRBJ2-1; D gene: TRBD2; V gene: TRBV7-9; CDR3 DNA: TGTGCCAGCAGCTACTGGACTAGTCAAGAGACCCAGTTCTTC; CDR3 protein: CASSYWTSQETQFF
clone size: -; J gene: TRBJ2-5; D gene: TRBD2; V gene: TRBV5-1; CDR3 DNA: TGCGCCAGCAGCCCCCAAGGAGCGGGAGGGTACACTGAGCAGTACTTC; CDR3 protein: CASSPQGAGGYTEQYF